The present TCR beta chain was sequenced within a study of blood T cell repertoires in COVID-19 (dated by TCRdb to 2019 to 2021). For the wider study: The collaborator samples originated in the United States, Italy and Spain and spanned the acute and convalescent phases of COVID-19. The prospective study material was composed of cDNA or gDNA derived from T cells, B-cell-depleted T cells, or PBMCs. Deeply sampled blood TCRbeta repertoires from subjects exposed to, actively infected with, or recovered from COVID-19 were included in the dataset. The repertoires were released in a freely available public database intended as a resource for research on the immune response to SARS-CoV-2. Samples were obtained from the ongoing ImmuneRACE study (first 160 participants) and from about 1,300 subjects provided by 6 global collaborators. Nearly every sample came with metadata listing a de-identified subject ID, COVID-19 status, age in years and sex. Where available, HLA class I and class II types were obtained from metadata supplied by the sample provider rather than from assay-based typing. Broad study findings and their caveats: The amount of clinical and demographic metadata varied by source and participant and was provided uncurated.

Whole blood was collected in K2EDTA tubes by collaborating institutions according to the institutions' own protocols. For TCRbeta analysis, collaborator samples were shipped as frozen whole blood, as isolated PBMCs, or as DNA extracted from either sample type. In the case of this clone: Its binding antigen is unknown. Per-nucleotide qualities are absent, and no much larger clonotype sits a single base away.

CDR1 is given as SNHLY and CDR2 as FYNNEI, both from the germline V gene. The V and J ends are trimmed by 6 bases and 0 bases, leaving 8 bases between them. The CDR3 numbers 13 residues from cysteine through phenylalanine. Only the CDR3 part of the read is kept: 39 bases, read in frame from the first base. The immunoSEQ Assay, a bias-controlled multiplex PCR, was used to amplify TCRbeta CDR3 regions from genomic DNA. Concerning the study's data processing: The number of nucleated cells in each sample was estimated from the amplification of reference gene primers within the assay. To quantify the absolute abundance of each unique TCRbeta CDR3 rearrangement, sequence reads were collapsed and filtered. Productive Simpson clonality was computed per sample as the square root of Simpson's diversity index over productive rearrangements. What TCRdb holds here is the immuneACCESS table cut down to in-frame rearrangements. Part of the clones is not present; checked against another copy, under half of the missing clones reflect an unresolved V gene, and the others are unexplained. V and J calls and clone size are those listed in that table; D and trimming were worked out from the DNA. A total of 190,000 or so clones appear in this sample, 80% to 90% of them only once. The top ten constitute 0.6% to 0.9% of the sample.

Recombination linked TRBV2 to TRBJ1-1; the D gene is not confidently resolved. The sequenced sample was peripheral blood. This receptor was obtained from a woman in her 70s with acute or convalescent COVID-19. CDR3 sequence: CASRQAMNTEAFF. Read as DNA, the sequence is TGTGCCAGCAGGCAGGCGATGAACACTGAAGCTTTCTTT.